The 11 T cell receptor beta chains below all came from one sample that was sequenced in a study of radiotherapy plus CTLA-4 blockade in lung cancer. Some clones are missing from TCRdb's copy, which holds only in-frame ones; the method was immunoSEQ multiplex PCR. In the table there are roughly 98,000 clones, 82% of which are singletons. Sequencing was performed on peripheral blood, taken from a patient treated with radiotherapy plus ipilimumab. These TCRs come from a human donor with non-small cell lung cancer who had a partial response to radiotherapy plus ipilimumab.

The V gene is TRBV19, the J gene TRBJ2-6; no reliable D call. The CDR3 consists of 15 residues. V was shortened by 3 bases and J by 0 bases, with 6 bases between the two germline ends. From germline, CDR1 is LNHDA and CDR2 SQIVND (reference sequence). CDR3 protein: CASSIQISGANVLTF. The DNA for the CDR3 is TGTGCCAGTAGTATTCAGATCTCTGGGGCCAACGTCCTGACTTTC. The full variable domain, completed using reference TRBV19 and TRBJ2-6, is DGGITQSPKYLFRKEGQNVTLSCEQNLNHDAMYWYRQDPGQGLRLIYYSQIVNDFQKGDIAEGYSVSREKKESFPLTVTSAQKNPTAFYLCASSIQISGANVLTFGAGSRLTVL.

In this sample, this clone turned up once. J is TRBJ1-1 and V is TRBV9; D perhaps matches TRBD1 (5 bases). Deletions cut 0 bases from V and 8 bases from J, with 8 bases between. Per the germline V gene, CDR1 is SGDLS and CDR2 is YYNGEE. The CDR3 runs 12 residues. CDR3 loop: CASSVVAGEAFF. The CDR3 bases are TGTGCCAGCAGCGTAGTGGCAGGGGAAGCTTTCTTT.

This chain uses TRBV4-1 with TRBJ2-3; 11 bases are shared with TRBD2. The V segment lost 6 bases and the J segment 8 bases; nucleotides outside the gene matches: 10. Per the germline V gene, CDR1 is MGHRA and CDR2 is YSYEKL. The CDR3 runs to 15 residues. The CDR3 protein is CASRELFSGGGTQYF. As DNA, the CDR3 is TGCGCCAGCAGAGAACTCTTTAGCGGGGGGGGTACGCAGTATTTT.

The chain recombines TRBV5-4 with TRBJ1-1, with D perhaps TRBD1 (5 bases). The length of the CDR3 is 15 residues. The germline gives CDR1 SGHNT, CDR2 YYREEE (reference sequence). With 4 bases removed from V and 0 bases from J, the gap between germline ends came to 13 bases. The CDR3 nucleotides read TGTGCCAGCAGCGAACCGGACACCTTGAACACTGAAGCTTTCTTT. Translating gives CASSEPDTLNTEAFF.

The chain uses TRBV6-5 and TRBJ2-5; D may be TRBD2 (7 bases). V shed 0 bases and J shed 0 bases, with 11 bases lying between them. Germline CDR1 is MNHEY and CDR2 is SVGAGI. The CDR3 consists of 16 residues. CDR3 loop: CASSYSGGEYQETQYF. The CDR3 DNA follows: TGTGCCAGCAGTTACTCAGGGGGGGAGTACCAAGAGACCCAGTACTTC.

The CDR3 spells CASPTGGRYF. CDR3 nucleotide sequence: TGTGCCAGCCCGACGGGAGGTCGGTATTTT. The chain combines TRBV6-5 with TRBJ2-3; 7 bases agree with TRBD2. Germline assignment: CDR1 MNHEY and CDR2 SVGAGI. V was clipped by 8 bases and J by 14 bases; unmatched bases: 7. The CDR3 is made up of 10 amino acids.

The rearrangement uses TRBV5-6 and TRBJ1-2; TRBD1 might be the D (5 bases). Trimming removed 5 bases from V and 3 bases from J, with 8 bases in between. Germline V gives CDR1 SGHDT, CDR2 YYEEEE. This CDR3 spans 12 amino acids. The CDR3 nucleotides are TGTGCCAGCAGTGGGGGGGACTATGGCTACACCTTC. It translates to CASSGGDYGYTF.

V is TRBV6-1 and J is TRBJ1-1; perhaps TRBD1 as D (5 bases). The CDR3 is made up of 14 amino acids. Germline-derived CDR1 and CDR2 are MNHNS and SASEGT. V was clipped by 4 bases and J by 2 bases, with 11 bases between them. The CDR3: CASSAVGGNTEAFF. In DNA form, the CDR3 reads TGTGCCAGCAGTGCCGTCGGGGGTAACACTGAAGCTTTCTTT.

The gene calls are TRBV19 and TRBJ2-5; D is possibly TRBD2 (6 bases). Between the trimmed V and J ends, which lost 6 bases and 5 bases, there was a span of 22 bases. Per the germline V gene, CDR1 is LNHDA and CDR2 is SQIVND (reference sequence). This CDR3 has 16 residues. In nucleotides, the CDR3 is TGTGCCAGTAGCCCACCTTTTTACTCTAGCGTCGAGACCCAGTACTTC. Translated: CASSPPFYSSVETQYF.

The rearrangement uses TRBV19 and TRBJ2-1; 11 bases fit TRBD2. The V gene's germline CDR1 is LNHDA and CDR2 SQIVND (reference sequence). J lost 8 bases, V lost 4 bases, and 10 bases had no gene match. CDR3 size: 16 residues. CDR3 DNA: TGTGCCAGTAGTAATCCCCCTAGCGGGAGGTTGGATGAGCAGTTCTTC. Its translation: CASSNPPSGRLDEQFF.

V usage is TRBV11-2 and J usage is TRBJ2-4, with TRBD2 as a possible D gene (5 bases). The CDR3 is 15 residues long. The germline V gene has CDR1 SGHAT and CDR2 FQNNGV. Deletions cut 0 bases from V and 8 bases from J, with 14 bases between. CDR3: CASSLEVIGADIQYF. The CDR3 DNA is TGTGCCAGCAGCTTAGAAGTAATCGGAGCGGACATTCAGTACTTC.